Sequencing of this T cell receptor (delta chain) was carried out in a study of gamma-delta T cells after stem cell transplantation. A remark on this clone: The junction departs from the called germline gene at one end, perhaps through a read error. Within the sample, other DNA sequences also encode this same CDR3.

TCRdb reprocessed the RT-PCR reads using CATT. This sample has over 1,500 delta-chain clones, with less than 7% found just once. The V gene's germline CDR1 is GEAIGNYY and CDR2 EKD. The CDR3 has 19 amino acids. The sequencing input was gamma-delta T cells. This chain links TRDV2 with TRDJ1; 9 positions agree with TRDD3. The receptor was isolated from a human donor. It is not recorded whose cells these are; they may come from a transplant donor. CDR3 amino acids: CACDTVRGILSTWADKLIF. CDR3 in DNA: TGTGCCTGCGACACCGTAAGGGGGATACTTTCAACTTGGGCCGATAAACTCATCTTT.